Presented here are 28 T cell receptor beta chains from one specimen sequenced in a study of T-cell reconstitution after alpha-beta-depleted transplantation in children. Unique molecular identifiers were incorporated into the prepared TCRbeta library. TCRdb re-called the PCR reads with MiXCR, one entry per CDR3 protein. Of about 400,000 distinct CDR3 sequences in the sample, roughly 21% were seen once. The specimen comprised PBMCs from the stem cell graft donor, sampled from the stem cell graft. The source is a human donor who donated a stem cell graft to a child with acute myeloid leukemia.

This clonotype has ten or more counts. The genes are TRBV29-1 and TRBJ2-2, with 7 bases lining up with TRBD2. The germline V gene has CDR1 SQVTM and CDR2 ANQGSEA. The CDR3 is 14 amino acids. Trimming cost V 3 bases and J 6 bases; bases outside gene matches: 7. Here the CDR3 DNA reads TGCAGCGTTGAGGATACTAGCGTCCCCGGGGAGCTGTTTTTT. Residues: CSVEDTSVPGELFF.

This clonotype was counted only a few times. The chain joins TRBV4-2 to TRBJ2-7; 7 bases fit TRBD2. The ends lost 2 bases at V and 0 bases at J; junction bases unmatched: 10. Germline values: CDR1 LGHNA, CDR2 YNFKEQ. There are 17 residues in the CDR3. CDR3 sequence: CASSQWSGVASSYEQYF. The CDR3 nucleotides read TGTGCCAGCAGCCAATGGAGCGGGGTTGCTAGCTCCTACGAGCAGTACTTC.

The gene calls are TRBV29-1 and TRBJ2-1; perhaps TRBD2 as D (7 bases). From germline, CDR1 is SQVTM and CDR2 ANQGSEA. The V end was cut by 6 bases, the J end by 3 bases, with 15 bases between. The CDR3 runs 14 residues. CDR3 protein: CSVPRGGSYNEQFF. CDR3 nucleotides: TGCAGCGTCCCTAGGGGGGGGAGCTACAATGAGCAGTTCTTC.

This clonotype occurred a few times. V usage is TRBV20-1 and J usage is TRBJ2-7; D unclear. V lost 0 bases to trimming and J lost 0 bases, with 9 bases between them. CDR1 DFQATT and CDR2 SNEGSKA come from the germline V gene (reference sequence). The CDR3 spans 14 residues. CDR3 sequence reads: CSARDRVRSYEQYF. The CDR3 coding sequence is TGCAGTGCTAGAGATCGGGTACGCTCCTACGAGCAGTACTTC.

This clonotype was counted at least ten times. This sequence joins TRBV12-3 or TRBV12-4 and TRBJ2-1; no clear D. CDR3 size: 14 residues. V was clipped by 4 bases and J by 7 bases, with 14 bases between them. CDR3 bases: TGTGCCAGCAGTTCCCTGGGTGGTTGGAATGAGCAGTTCTTC. Amino acid sequence: CASSSLGGWNEQFF.

This chain links TRBV28 with TRBJ2-3, with TRBD2 matching over 14 bases. The V gene end was trimmed by 6 bases and the J gene end by 5 bases; junction bases not matched to a gene: 7. CDR3 length equals 16 residues. Per the germline V gene, CDR1 is MDHEN and CDR2 is SYDVKM. CDR3 bases: TGTGCCAGCAGGGGGGGACTAGCGGGAGCGGGAGATACGCAGTATTTT. It codes for CASRGGLAGAGDTQYF.

The chain is built from TRBV7-3 and TRBJ2-1, with 7 bases identical to TRBD1. This CDR3 comprises 16 residues. Per germline, CDR1 SGHTA and CDR2 FQGTGA. The V gene end was trimmed by 0 bases and the J gene end by 3 bases; junction bases not matched to a gene: 5. The CDR3 region is CASSLTSAGGYNEQFF. The DNA for the CDR3 is TGTGCCAGCAGCTTAACTTCGGCAGGGGGCTACAATGAGCAGTTCTTC.

This rearrangement joins TRBV27 to TRBJ1-5; 8 nucleotides align to TRBD1. J gave up 2 bases and V 6 bases, and 0 bases lay outside the gene matches. Germline V gene data show CDR1 as MNHEY and CDR2 as SMNVEV (reference sequence). CDR3 length: 13 amino acids. CDR3 protein: CASRGQGNQPQHF. In nucleotides, the CDR3 is TGTGCCAGCAGGGGACAGGGCAATCAGCCCCAGCATTTT.

The V and J genes are TRBV6-1 and TRBJ2-7; 7 nucleotides match TRBD1. The germline V gene has CDR1 MNHNS and CDR2 SASEGT. The junction had 8 bases not matched to a gene; V was cut back by 7 bases and J by 2 bases. The CDR3 sequence is 14 residues long. The CDR3 here is CASTLGQDAYEQYF. DNA for the CDR3: TGTGCCAGCACCCTAGGACAGGATGCCTACGAGCAGTACTTC.

J is TRBJ1-6 and V is TRBV12-3 or TRBV12-4; D remains unclear. Trimming shortened V by 3 bases and J by 7 bases, and 13 bases separated the two germline ends. This CDR3 region has 15 residues. The CDR3 reads CASSLGQPLNSPLHF. In DNA, the CDR3 is TGTGCCAGCAGTTTGGGTCAGCCTCTCAATTCACCCCTCCACTTT.

In regard to this clonotype: The junction does not match germline at one end; this may be a read error. The gene calls are TRBV29-1 and TRBJ1-2; D ambiguous. Germline loops: CDR1 SQVTM, CDR2 ANQGSEA. The CDR3 totals 12 residues. In DNA form, the CDR3 reads TGCAGCGTTGAAAATAATAACGATGGCTACACCTTC. Translated, it gives CSVENNNDGYTF.

This clonotype was seen more than once but under ten times. The rearrangement uses TRBV20-1 and TRBJ2-3; D unresolved. The CDR3 has 13 amino acids. V lost 3 bases and J 2 bases, leaving 9 bases between the germline ends. CDR1 DFQATT and CDR2 SNEGSKA come from the germline V gene (reference sequence). The CDR3: CSARMDPTDTQYF. The DNA of the CDR3 is TGCAGTGCTAGGATGGACCCCACAGATACGCAGTATTTT.

This clonotype has only a few counts. In DNA, the CDR3 is TGTGCCAGCAGTTACTCTAGACGGGGGAATGAAAAACTGTTTTTT. Amino acid sequence: CASSYSRRGNEKLFF. V is TRBV6-2 or TRBV6-3 and J is TRBJ1-4; possibly TRBD1 for D (5 bases). V was clipped by 0 bases and J by 5 bases, with 10 bases between them. This CDR3 is built from 15 residues. Per germline, CDR1 MNHEY and CDR2 SVGEGT.

The chain employs TRBV6-2 or TRBV6-3 and TRBJ2-7; perhaps TRBD1 as D (6 bases). The CDR3 is made up of 12 amino acids. CDR1 is MNHEY and CDR2 is SVGEGT in the germline V gene. The V gene lost 7 bases and the J gene lost 3 bases, with 10 bases spanning the gap. The CDR3 here is CASTDSFYEQYF. The CDR3 nucleotides are TGTGCCAGCACGGACAGCTTCTACGAGCAGTACTTC.

The chain joins TRBV4-3 to TRBJ1-2; possibly TRBD1 for D (5 bases). V gave up 0 bases and J gave up 5 bases, with 13 bases separating them. Germline lookup yields CDR1 LGHNA and CDR2 YSLEER. This CDR3 is built from 15 residues. The CDR3 sequence is CASSQEVQGRYGYTF. The CDR3 DNA is TGCGCCAGCAGCCAAGAAGTCCAGGGACGATATGGCTACACCTTC.

The chain carries TRBV28 and TRBJ2-1; unclear D gene. The CDR3 loop spans 14 amino acids. The germline V gene has CDR1 MDHEN and CDR2 SYDVKM. Deletions cut 5 bases from V and 4 bases from J, with 12 bases between. This CDR3 reads CASSASLEYNEQFF. The CDR3 region has the DNA TGTGCCAGCAGTGCCTCATTAGAGTACAATGAGCAGTTCTTC.

This clonotype was seen ten or more times. The V call is TRBV20-1, the J call TRBJ1-2; possibly TRBD1 for D (6 bases). This CDR3 contains 14 residues. In germline, CDR1 is DFQATT, CDR2 SNEGSKA (reference sequence). V dropped 6 bases and J dropped 5 bases, with 19 bases sitting between them. The CDR3 DNA follows: TGCAGTGCGCCGGACAGAGCTCTGACGTATGGCTACACCTTC. This gives the protein CSAPDRALTYGYTF.

Ten or more counts support this clonotype. The chain joins TRBV15 to TRBJ2-3; 9 bases agree with TRBD2. V lost 5 bases to trimming and J lost 1 base; unmatched junction nucleotides: 4. This CDR3 comprises 15 residues. Germline V gene data show CDR1 as LNHNV and CDR2 as YYDKDF (reference sequence). Here the CDR3 DNA reads TGTGCCACCAGCGCCCGGACTAGCGGCACAGATACGCAGTATTTT. Translated, it gives CATSARTSGTDTQYF.

There are many counts of this clonotype. V gene TRBV20-1 combines with J gene TRBJ2-2, with D unresolved. Germline CDR1 is DFQATT and CDR2 is SNEGSKA (reference sequence). The V end was cut by 6 bases, the J end by 6 bases, with 11 bases between. CDR3 length equals 12 residues. CDR3 loop: CSAHAPAGELFF. Here the CDR3 DNA reads TGCAGTGCCCACGCGCCCGCCGGGGAGCTGTTTTTT.

The sample holds a few counts of this clonotype. V gene TRBV29-1 combines with J gene TRBJ1-2; no clear D gene. The CDR3 covers 13 residues. Germline V gene lookup returns CDR1 SQVTM and CDR2 ANQGSEA. V lost 0 bases to trimming and J lost 4 bases, with 9 bases between them. The CDR3 bases are TGCAGCGTTGAAGATGCCCCTAGCTATGGCTACACCTTC. This translates into CSVEDAPSYGYTF.

Ten or more counts support this clonotype. V usage is TRBV29-1 and J usage is TRBJ2-1, with D perhaps matching TRBD2 (6 bases). The CDR3 spans 14 residues. The germline V and J ends were trimmed by 3 bases and 4 bases, with 13 bases remaining between them. Germline CDR1 reads SQVTM; CDR2 reads ANQGSEA. CDR3 nucleotide sequence: TGCAGCGTTGAGTCGGCGGGGAGATACAATGAGCAGTTCTTC. Its protein is CSVESAGRYNEQFF.

The CDR3 region is CASSDLPVGDTQYF. The CDR3 DNA sequence: TGTGCCAGCAGTGATCTCCCTGTTGGAGATACGCAGTATTTT. The chain uses TRBV25-1 and TRBJ2-3; D is uncertain. Trimming removed 3 bases from V and 5 bases from J, with 12 bases in between. CDR3 size: 14 residues. Per germline, CDR1 MGHDK and CDR2 SYGVNS.

This chain uses TRBV29-1 with TRBJ1-1; TRBD1 matches at 8 bases. There are 13 residues in the CDR3. V lost 6 bases to trimming and J lost 6 bases; unmatched junction nucleotides: 9. CDR1 and CDR2 (germline): SQVTM, ANQGSEA. CDR3 DNA: TGCAGCGTCGGGTTCGACAGGGGCGCTGAAGCTTTCTTT. This translates into CSVGFDRGAEAFF.

This clonotype was seen a few times. The genes are TRBV12-3 or TRBV12-4 and TRBJ2-1; D tentatively reads TRBD1 or TRBD2 (5 bases each). Trimming took off 3 bases at V and 4 bases at J, with 16 bases between the two ends. This CDR3 is built from 16 residues. CDR3: CASSLTGTAVYNEQFF. For the CDR3, the DNA is TGTGCCAGCAGTTTGACCGGGACGGCGGTTTACAATGAGCAGTTCTTC.

This chain links TRBV20-1 with TRBJ1-5; maybe TRBD1 (6 bases). Per germline, CDR1 DFQATT and CDR2 SNEGSKA (reference sequence). Trimming left V 5 bases short and J 2 bases short, with 16 bases between. The CDR3 contains 15 residues. The DNA of the CDR3 is TGCAGTGCTGAACCAGGGGAACTCGGCAATCAGCCCCAGCATTTT. Residues: CSAEPGELGNQPQHF.

The chain carries TRBV5-1 and TRBJ2-7; 7 bases line up with TRBD1. V dropped 4 bases and J dropped 4; count of bases not matched to a gene: 5. CDR1 and CDR2 from the germline V gene are SGHRS and YFSETQ. The CDR3 runs 13 residues. The CDR3 DNA reads TGCGCCAGCAGCGACCTGACAGGGTACGAGCAGTACTTC. This codes for CASSDLTGYEQYF.

This clonotype was observed many times. The chain links TRBV28 to TRBJ2-1, with 7 bases matching TRBD2. The germline V gene encodes CDR1 MDHEN and CDR2 SYDVKM. J was trimmed by 5 bases and V by 5 bases; bases with no gene match: 9. CDR3 length equals 15 residues. The chain's CDR3 is CASSTGGVANNEQFF. The CDR3 DNA sequence: TGTGCCAGCAGTACGGGGGGTGTGGCTAACAATGAGCAGTTCTTC. Combining the CDR3 with reference TRBV28 and TRBJ2-1 gives the whole variable domain DVKVTQSSRYLVKRTGEKVFLECVQDMDHENMFWYRQDPGLGLRLIYFSYDVKMKEKGDIPEGYSVSREKKERFSLILESASTNQTSMYLCASSTGGVANNEQFFGPGTRLTVL.

The chain joins TRBV6-5 to TRBJ2-7, with 16 positions matching TRBD2. Trimming at V came to 2 bases and at J to 1 base, leaving 5 bases not matched to a gene. The CDR3 sequence is 18 residues long. Germline V CDR1 and CDR2: MNHEY, SVGAGI. This CDR3 reads CASSYTGTSGRASYEQYF. The DNA for the CDR3 is TGTGCCAGCAGTTACACCGGGACTAGCGGGAGGGCTTCCTACGAGCAGTACTTC.